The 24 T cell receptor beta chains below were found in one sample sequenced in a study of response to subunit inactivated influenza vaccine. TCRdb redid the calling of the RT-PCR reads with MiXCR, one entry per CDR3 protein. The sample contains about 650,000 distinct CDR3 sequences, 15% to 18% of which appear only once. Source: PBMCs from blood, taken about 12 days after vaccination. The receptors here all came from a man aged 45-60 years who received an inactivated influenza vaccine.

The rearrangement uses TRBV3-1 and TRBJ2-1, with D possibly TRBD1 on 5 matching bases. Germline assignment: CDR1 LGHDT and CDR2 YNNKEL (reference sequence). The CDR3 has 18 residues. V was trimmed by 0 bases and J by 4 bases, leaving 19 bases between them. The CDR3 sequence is CASSQEVGRQLLYNEQFF. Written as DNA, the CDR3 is TGTGCCAGCAGCCAAGAAGTTGGACGACAGCTCCTTTACAATGAGCAGTTCTTC.

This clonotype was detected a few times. The CDR3 sequence is CASRGDSGTGELFF. As DNA, the CDR3 is TGTGCCAGCAGGGGGGACTCGGGCACCGGGGAGCTGTTTTTT. The rearrangement joins TRBV2 to TRBJ2-2; D is possibly TRBD2 (6 bases). The germline CDR1 and CDR2 sequences are SNHLY and FYNNEI. V shed 6 bases and J shed 4 bases, with 12 bases lying between them. The CDR3 covers 14 residues. Full variable domain (missing parts from reference TRBV2 and TRBJ2-2): EPEVTQTPSHQVTQMGQEVILRCVPISNHLYFYWYRQILGQKVEFLVSFYNNEISEKSEIFDDQFSVERPDGSNFTLKIRSTKLEDSAMYFCASRGDSGTGELFFGEGSRLTVL.

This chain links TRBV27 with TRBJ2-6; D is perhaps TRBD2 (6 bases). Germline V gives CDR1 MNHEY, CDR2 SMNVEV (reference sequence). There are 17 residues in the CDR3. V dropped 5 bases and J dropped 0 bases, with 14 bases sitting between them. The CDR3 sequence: CASSPRLGGSGANVLTF. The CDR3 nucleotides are TGTGCCAGCAGTCCTCGACTCGGGGGCTCTGGGGCCAACGTCCTGACTTTC.

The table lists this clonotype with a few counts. CDR3 nucleotides: TGTGCCAGCAGCTTATCAAAACTAGCGGGCACCGGGGAGCTGTTTTTT. It translates to CASSLSKLAGTGELFF. This chain joins TRBV7-9 and TRBJ2-2; TRBD2 aligns across 9 bases. Germline values: CDR1 SEHNR, CDR2 FQNEAQ (reference sequence). J was trimmed by 4 bases and V by 2 bases; bases with no gene match: 5. The CDR3 totals 16 residues.

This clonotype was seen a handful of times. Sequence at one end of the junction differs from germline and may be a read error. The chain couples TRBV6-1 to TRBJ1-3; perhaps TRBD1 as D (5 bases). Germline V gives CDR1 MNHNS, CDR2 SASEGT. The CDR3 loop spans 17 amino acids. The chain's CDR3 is CASCEDSPGRAGNTIYF. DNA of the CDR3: TGTGCCAGCTGTGAGGATTCGCCAGGCAGGGCTGGAAACACCATATATTTT.

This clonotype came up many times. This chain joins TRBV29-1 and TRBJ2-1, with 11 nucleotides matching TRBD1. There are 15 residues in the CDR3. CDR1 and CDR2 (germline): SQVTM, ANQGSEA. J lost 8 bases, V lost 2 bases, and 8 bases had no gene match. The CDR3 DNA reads TGCAGCGTTGAATCCCTCGGACAGGGGGCAGATGAGCAGTTCTTC. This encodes CSVESLGQGADEQFF.

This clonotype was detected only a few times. The CDR3 loop is CSVQTENYGYTF. In DNA, the CDR3 is TGCAGCGTCCAGACAGAGAACTATGGCTACACCTTC. This rearrangement joins TRBV29-1 to TRBJ1-2; maybe TRBD1 (5 bases). There are 12 residues in the CDR3. Trimming cost V 6 bases and J 2 bases, with 10 bases left between them. CDR1 SQVTM and CDR2 ANQGSEA come from the germline V gene.

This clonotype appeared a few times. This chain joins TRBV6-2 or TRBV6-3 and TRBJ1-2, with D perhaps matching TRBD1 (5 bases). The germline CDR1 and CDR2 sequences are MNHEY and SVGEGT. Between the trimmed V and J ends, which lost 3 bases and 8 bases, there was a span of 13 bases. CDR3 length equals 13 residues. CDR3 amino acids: CASSYFAREGYTF. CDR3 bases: TGTGCCAGCAGTTATTTCGCCAGGGAAGGCTACACCTTC.

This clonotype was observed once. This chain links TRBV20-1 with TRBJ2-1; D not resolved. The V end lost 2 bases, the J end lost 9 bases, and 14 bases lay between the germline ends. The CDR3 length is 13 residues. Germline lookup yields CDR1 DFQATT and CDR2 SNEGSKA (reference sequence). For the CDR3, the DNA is TGCAGTGCTAGATCTGAGCCACGGTCTGAGCAGTTCTTC. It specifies CSARSEPRSEQFF.

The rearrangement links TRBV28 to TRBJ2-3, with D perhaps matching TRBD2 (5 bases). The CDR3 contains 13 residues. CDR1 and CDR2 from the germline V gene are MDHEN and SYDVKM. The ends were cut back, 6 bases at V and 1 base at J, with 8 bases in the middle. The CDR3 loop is CASRQAGTDTQYF. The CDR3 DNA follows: TGTGCCAGCAGGCAAGCGGGCACAGATACGCAGTATTTT.

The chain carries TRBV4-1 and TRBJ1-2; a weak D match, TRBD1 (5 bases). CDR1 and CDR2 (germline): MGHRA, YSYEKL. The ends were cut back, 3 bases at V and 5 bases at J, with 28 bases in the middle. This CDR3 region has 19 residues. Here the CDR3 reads CASSHSRAPRGTFDYGYTF. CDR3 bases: TGCGCCAGCAGCCATTCCAGGGCCCCCCGGGGAACTTTTGATTATGGCTACACCTTC.

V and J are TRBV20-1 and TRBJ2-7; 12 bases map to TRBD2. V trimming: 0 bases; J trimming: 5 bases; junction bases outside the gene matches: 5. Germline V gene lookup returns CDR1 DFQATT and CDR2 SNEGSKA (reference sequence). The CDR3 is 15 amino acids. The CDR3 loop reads CSARETSGRSNEQYF. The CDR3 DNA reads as TGCAGTGCTAGAGAAACTAGCGGGAGGTCCAACGAGCAGTACTTC.

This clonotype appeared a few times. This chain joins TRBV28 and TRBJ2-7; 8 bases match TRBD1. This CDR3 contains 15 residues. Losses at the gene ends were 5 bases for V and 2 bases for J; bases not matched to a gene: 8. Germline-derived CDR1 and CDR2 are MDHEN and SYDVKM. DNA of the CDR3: TGTGCCAGCAGTACCCAGGGGGCTCAACCCTACGAGCAGTACTTC. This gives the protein CASSTQGAQPYEQYF.

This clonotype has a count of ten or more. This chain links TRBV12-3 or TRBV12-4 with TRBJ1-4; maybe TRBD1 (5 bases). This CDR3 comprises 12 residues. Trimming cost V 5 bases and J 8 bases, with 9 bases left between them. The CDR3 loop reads CASSPGTEKLFF. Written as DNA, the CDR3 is TGTGCCAGCAGTCCTGGGACCGAAAAACTGTTTTTT.

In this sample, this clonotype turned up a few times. Written as DNA, the CDR3 is TGTGCCAGCAGCCAAGGGGGGACTGCATCCTACAATGAGCAGTTCTTC. Encoded protein: CASSQGGTASYNEQFF. J is TRBJ2-1 and V is TRBV3-1, with D possibly being TRBD2 (6 bases). Germline CDR1 and CDR2: LGHDT and YNNKEL (reference sequence). The CDR3 is 16 amino acids. V was shortened by 1 base and J by 1 base, with 11 bases between the two germline ends.

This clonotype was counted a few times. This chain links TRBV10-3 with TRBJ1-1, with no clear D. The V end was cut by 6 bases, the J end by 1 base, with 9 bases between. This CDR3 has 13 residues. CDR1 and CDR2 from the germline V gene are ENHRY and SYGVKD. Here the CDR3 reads CAISRNKNTEAFF. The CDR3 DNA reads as TGTGCCATCAGCCGTAACAAGAACACTGAAGCTTTCTTT.

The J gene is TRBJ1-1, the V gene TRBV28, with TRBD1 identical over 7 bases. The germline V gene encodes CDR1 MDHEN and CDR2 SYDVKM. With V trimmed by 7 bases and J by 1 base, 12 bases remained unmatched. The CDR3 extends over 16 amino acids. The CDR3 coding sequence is TGTGCCAGCAACGTCCTCGGGACAGTTAAGAACACTGAAGCTTTCTTT. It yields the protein CASNVLGTVKNTEAFF.

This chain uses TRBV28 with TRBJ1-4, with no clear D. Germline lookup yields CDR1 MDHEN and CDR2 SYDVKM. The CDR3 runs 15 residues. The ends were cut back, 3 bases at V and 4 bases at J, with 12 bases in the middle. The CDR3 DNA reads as TGTGCCAGCAGTTTCTCGGAAGCTGTTAATGAAAAACTGTTTTTT. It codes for CASSFSEAVNEKLFF.

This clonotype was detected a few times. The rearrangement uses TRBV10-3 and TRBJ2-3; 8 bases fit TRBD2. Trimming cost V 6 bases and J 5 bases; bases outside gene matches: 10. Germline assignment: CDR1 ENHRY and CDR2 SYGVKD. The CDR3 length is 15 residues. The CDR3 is CAIRPSGGREDTQYF. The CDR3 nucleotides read TGTGCCATCAGACCCAGCGGGGGTCGGGAAGATACGCAGTATTTT.

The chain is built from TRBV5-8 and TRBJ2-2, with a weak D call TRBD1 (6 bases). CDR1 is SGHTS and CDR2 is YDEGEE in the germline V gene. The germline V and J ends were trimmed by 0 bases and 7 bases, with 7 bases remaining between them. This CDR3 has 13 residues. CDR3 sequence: CASSLDRVGELFF. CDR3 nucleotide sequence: TGTGCCAGCAGCTTGGACAGGGTCGGGGAGCTGTTTTTT.

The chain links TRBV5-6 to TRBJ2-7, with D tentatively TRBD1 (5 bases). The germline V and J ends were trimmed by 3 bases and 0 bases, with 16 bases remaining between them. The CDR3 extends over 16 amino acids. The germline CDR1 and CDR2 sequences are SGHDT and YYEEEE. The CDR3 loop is CASSSRTLRSSYEQYF. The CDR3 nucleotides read TGTGCCAGCAGCTCGAGGACACTGCGGAGCTCCTACGAGCAGTACTTC.

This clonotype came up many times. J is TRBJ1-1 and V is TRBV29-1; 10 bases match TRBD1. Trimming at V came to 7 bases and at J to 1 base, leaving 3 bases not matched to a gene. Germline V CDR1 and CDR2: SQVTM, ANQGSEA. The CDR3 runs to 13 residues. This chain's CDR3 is CSAWTGGNTEAFF. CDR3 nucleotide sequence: TGCAGCGCTTGGACAGGGGGGAACACTGAAGCTTTCTTT. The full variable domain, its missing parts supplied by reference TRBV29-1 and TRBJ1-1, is SAVISQKPSRDICQRGTSLTIQCQVDSQVTMMFWYRQQPGQSLTLIATANQGSEATYESGFVIDKFPISRPNLTFSTLTVSNMSPEDSSIYLCSAWTGGNTEAFFGQGTRLTVV.

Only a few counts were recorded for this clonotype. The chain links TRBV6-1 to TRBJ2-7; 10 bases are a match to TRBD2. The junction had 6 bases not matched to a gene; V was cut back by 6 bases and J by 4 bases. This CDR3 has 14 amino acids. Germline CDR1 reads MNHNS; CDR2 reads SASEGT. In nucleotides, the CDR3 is TGTGCCAGCAGAGCTAGCGGGAGTGAATACGAGCAGTACTTC. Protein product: CASRASGSEYEQYF.

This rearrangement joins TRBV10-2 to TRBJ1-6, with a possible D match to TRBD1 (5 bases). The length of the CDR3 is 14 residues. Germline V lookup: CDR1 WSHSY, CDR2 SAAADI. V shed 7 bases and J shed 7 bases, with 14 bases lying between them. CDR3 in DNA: TGCGCCAGCACAAGGGACCTCGGGAATTCACCCCTCCACTTT. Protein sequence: CASTRDLGNSPLHF.